The rows below give T cell receptor beta chains drawn from one sample of a study of beta chain features in type 1 diabetes. Profiled with immunoSEQ multiplex PCR; TCRdb holds only in-frame clones, not every one. The repertoire holds more than 150,000 clones, with just over 9% as singletons. Input material: central memory CD4+ T cells from blood. The receptor source for this set is a woman under 30 in good health. The CDR3 runs from the conserved cysteine through the conserved F or W. A D gene is named only where the DNA matches it firmly. Clone size, where shown, is once, few, many, or a class for clones that have expanded.

size,J,D,V,DNA,CDR3
few,TRBJ2-1,TRBD2,TRBV28,TGTGCCAGCAGTTCCCCCAACCTAGCGGCCTACAATGAGCAGTTCTTC,CASSSPNLAAYNEQFF
NA,TRBJ2-1,TRBD2,TRBV27,TGTGCCAGCAGTTTATCCCGAACTAGCGGGGTCTACAATGAGCAGTTCTTC,CASSLSRTSGVYNEQFF
NA,TRBJ2-2,NA,TRBV4-1,TGCGCCAGCAGCCAATCCCGACTCAACACCGGGGAGCTGTTTTTT,CASSQSRLNTGELFF
NA,TRBJ1-2,NA,TRBV4-1,TGCGCCAGCAGCGAACCTCGTTCCCAGGGGAAGCATGGCTACACCTTC,CASSEPRSQGKHGYTF
NA,TRBJ1-6,TRBD1,TRBV18,TGTGCCAGCTCACCGGACAGGGTGGGGGCGACGTCCGACCTCCACTTT,CASSPDRVGATSDLHF
once,TRBJ2-7,TRBD1,TRBV7-9,TGTGCCAGCAGCCCCCGGGGGACAGGGGGCTACGAGCAGTACTTC,CASSPRGTGGYEQYF
NA,TRBJ1-2,TRBD1,TRBV5-1,TGCGCCAGCAGCTTGGATACCACAGGGGGCAGCTATGGCTACACCTTC,CASSLDTTGGSYGYTF
many,TRBJ2-2,NA,TRBV30,TGTGCCTGGAGTGGACAGGACACCGGGGAGCTGTTTTTT,CAWSGQDTGELFF
NA,TRBJ2-3,NA,TRBV29-1,TGCAGCGTTGGATACGGTTCGGATACGCAGTATTTT,CSVGYGSDTQYF
few,TRBJ2-5,NA,TRBV5-6,TGTGCCAGCAGCCGCCAAGAGACCCAGTACTTC,CASSRQETQYF
many,TRBJ1-4,NA,TRBV7-9,TGTGCCAGCAGCTTTTCAGGGGCCAATGAAAAACTGTTTTTT,CASSFSGANEKLFF
NA,TRBJ2-7,TRBD2,TRBV7-2,TGTGCCAGCAGCTTATCTCCTAGCGGGGGCCATAGCTCCTACGAGCAGTACTTC,CASSLSPSGGHSSYEQYF
NA,TRBJ1-2,TRBD1,TRBV30,TGTGCCTGGCGGGACAGGGTCGTAGCTACGACCTTC,CAWRDRVVATTF
NA,TRBJ2-1,TRBD1,TRBV7-2,TGTGCCAGCAGCTTAGTTGGACAGGGCGGGTTCTTC,CASSLVGQGGFF
few,TRBJ2-1,NA,TRBV30,TGTGCCTGGAGTACGGGACTCTACAATGAGCAGTTCTTC,CAWSTGLYNEQFF
NA,TRBJ2-5,TRBD1,TRBV7-2,TGTGCCAGCAGCTCCCAAGGACAGGGGGCCAAGACCCAGTACTTC,CASSSQGQGAKTQYF
few,TRBJ2-7,NA,TRBV6-5,TGTGCCAGCAGTTCGCGACAGGGAGGATCCCGAGAGCAGTACTTC,CASSSRQGGSREQYF
many,TRBJ1-4,TRBD1,TRBV7-9,TGTGCCAGCAGCTACCCCGGGACAGGGTACGAAAAACTGTTTTTT,CASSYPGTGYEKLFF
NA,TRBJ1-6,TRBD1,TRBV4-2,TGTGCCAGCAGCCAAGGGAAGGCCGCAGGGGGTTCACCCCTCCACTTT,CASSQGKAAGGSPLHF
many,TRBJ2-1,TRBD2,TRBV29-1,TGCAGCGTTGCTTCCGGGACTAGCCACAATGAGCAGTTCTTC,CSVASGTSHNEQFF
NA,TRBJ1-2,TRBD1,TRBV5-6,TGTGCCAGCAGCCAGGCACACAGGGGCTATGGCTACACCTTC,CASSQAHRGYGYTF
NA,TRBJ2-5,TRBD1,TRBV25-1,TGTGCCAGCAGTGACCCGGGACAGGGGGCAGGAGAGACCCAGTACTTC,CASSDPGQGAGETQYF
NA,TRBJ1-1,NA,TRBV5-4,TGTGCCAGCAGCTTGGACGGGGAGAACACTGAAGCTTTCTTT,CASSLDGENTEAFF
NA,TRBJ1-1,NA,TRBV25-1,TGTGCCAGCAGCGTCGCAGGGGAAGCTTTCTTT,CASSVAGEAFF
few,TRBJ2-5,NA,TRBV18,TGTGCCAGCTCACCAGCAGCGGGTCAAGAGACCCAGTACTTC,CASSPAAGQETQYF